This passage covers 5 T cell receptor beta chains from one sample sequenced in a study of T cells in women clearing cervical HPV infection. The method was immunoSEQ multiplex PCR; TCRdb's version includes in-frame clones alone and lacks a portion of them. The sample totals tens of thousands of clones. The material sequenced was blood buffy coat. Source of these receptors: a woman aged 18-70 years with a cervical HPV16 infection that either progressed to CIN3+ or cleared (not recorded which).

For this clone: The read stops 3 residues short of the end of the CDR3; the missing end is completed from the germline J gene. This rearrangement joins TRBV19 to TRBJ2-1, with D maybe TRBD1 (5 bases). V lost 4 bases and J 7 bases, leaving 17 bases between the germline ends. Looked up from germline, CDR1 is LNHDA and CDR2 is SQIVND (reference sequence). CDR3 length: 15 residues. The CDR3 spells CASSTNRFPGNEQFF. The CDR3 DNA, read in part, is TGTGCCAGTAGTACGAACAGGTTCCCTGGGAATGAG.

The covered CDR3 bases are TGCGCCAGCAGCTTGGTGGGCGGGAGCGAGACC. It yields the protein CASSLVGGSET. The whole CDR3 is CASSLVGGSETQYF. V gene TRBV5-1 combines with J gene TRBJ2-5; 7 nucleotides line up with TRBD2. The CDR3 end falls 3 residues outside the read, so it is completed with the germline J gene. Unmatched junction bases numbered 4, after V lost 0 bases and J lost 5 bases. CDR1 and CDR2 (germline): SGHRS, YFSETQ. This CDR3 contains 14 residues.

Of note for this clone: From the germline J gene comes the end of the CDR3, since the read stops 3 residues before it. The rearrangement joins TRBV20-1 to TRBJ1-2; possibly TRBD1 for D (5 bases). Trimming cost V 3 bases and J 2 bases, with 19 bases left between them. CDR1 DFQATT and CDR2 SNEGSKA come from the germline V gene (reference sequence). This CDR3 spans 16 amino acids. The covered CDR3 bases are TGCAGTGCTAGCGCCCCAGGGCTGAGTGGGAACTATGGC. Its protein is CSASAPGLSGNYG. The full CDR3 is CSASAPGLSGNYGYTF.

In the case of this clone: The sequence runs out 3 residues before the end of the CDR3; the remainder is reconstructed from the germline J gene. V is TRBV20-1 and J is TRBJ1-1, with TRBD1 matching over 8 bases. The germline gives CDR1 DFQATT, CDR2 SNEGSKA (reference sequence). Trimming cost V 3 bases and J 4 bases; bases outside gene matches: 16. The CDR3 length is 17 residues. The CDR3 loop is CSASPGGREFGSTEAFF. The CDR3 bases that were read are TGCAGTGCTAGTCCAGGGGGCCGAGAATTCGGGAGCACTGAA.

A remark on this clone: Read data end 3 residues before the CDR3 end; the end is taken from the germline J gene. The chain couples TRBV7-8 to TRBJ2-2, with D possibly matching TRBD1 (6 bases). This CDR3 is built from 16 residues. Between the trimmed V and J ends, which lost 3 bases and 0 bases, there was a span of 11 bases. Germline CDR1 SGHVS, CDR2 FQNEAQ. CDR3 residues: CASSFGQKTNTGELFF. The covered CDR3 bases are TGTGCCAGCAGCTTTGGACAGAAAACGAACACCGGGGAG.